This T cell receptor (beta chain) was sequenced for a study of early T cells in non-severe SARS-CoV-2 infection (dated by TCRdb to about 2021). Broadly, across the study: TCR sequencing used bulk RNA from unsorted whole blood, so alpha and beta chains could not be paired.

Library method: 5' RACE. The sample was run on a NextSeq 500. Unique molecular identifiers were attached to individual cDNA molecules in the TCR library protocol so that sequencing error and PCR bias could be corrected. Both TCR alpha and beta chains were sequenced, and tight co-correlation was observed between alpha and beta sequence abundances in each sample. As for how the authors treated the data: Decombinator V4 was used to perform V gene, J gene and CDR3 annotation of TCR sequences. Expanded TCRs were defined as changing significantly between any two time points under a Poisson model with p below 0.0001. TCR abundances were normalised to the total number of TCRs sequenced in each sample and reported as counts per million. TRAV1-2 paired with TRAJ12, TRAJ20 or TRAJ33 defined MAIT TCRs, while TRAV10 paired with TRAJ18 defined iNKT TCRs. VDJdb, accessed 1 November 2021, was searched for CMV, EBV and SARS-CoV-2 annotated TCRs, with TCRs annotated for multiple antigens excluded. Through fastp at Q25 and MiXCR, TCRdb rebuilt clones from the public reads, retaining in-frame beta chains. Merged by CDR3 protein, the rows form single entries marked with the most common genes and DNA. What appears here as the V and J calls and clone size reflects TCRdb's work, not the paper's. The sample data list roughly 29,000 distinct CDR3 sequences, and around 5% of these were observed just once. Approximately 4.5% of the sample comes from the top ten.

Set within a cohort of healthcare workers in London, UK, this nested case-control study involved weekly PCR testing of nasopharyngeal swabs along with blood sampling. Between 23 and 31 March 2020, the week of the UK lockdown, healthcare workers were enrolled and then followed up weekly for as long as 16 weeks. This clonotype occurred many times. There is no known antigen for this receptor. No base-level quality is on record; no much larger clone is a single base apart. Study-wide conclusions, independent of this receptor: VDJdb matching was skewed toward anti-spike CD8 responses, so virus-specific expansions were likely underestimated and private and CD4 specificities were missed.

Including cysteine and phenylalanine, the CDR3 has 12 amino acids. The retained sequence is limited to the CDR3, 36 bases, with the frame set at the first base. At the junction V is shortened by 10 bases and J by 5 bases; bases outside the gene matches: 2. The germline V gene specifies MNHNS as CDR1 and SASEGT as CDR2. The source material was whole blood. The chain joins TRBV6-1 to TRBJ2-7; the junction holds 13 bases that match TRBD2. The receptor's source is an adult who was a healthcare worker with PCR-confirmed SARS-CoV-2 infection or an uninfected control (not recorded which). The CDR3 here reads CAIGLAGDEQYF. The nucleotide sequence reads as follows: TGTGCCATTGGACTAGCGGGAGACGAGCAGTACTTC.